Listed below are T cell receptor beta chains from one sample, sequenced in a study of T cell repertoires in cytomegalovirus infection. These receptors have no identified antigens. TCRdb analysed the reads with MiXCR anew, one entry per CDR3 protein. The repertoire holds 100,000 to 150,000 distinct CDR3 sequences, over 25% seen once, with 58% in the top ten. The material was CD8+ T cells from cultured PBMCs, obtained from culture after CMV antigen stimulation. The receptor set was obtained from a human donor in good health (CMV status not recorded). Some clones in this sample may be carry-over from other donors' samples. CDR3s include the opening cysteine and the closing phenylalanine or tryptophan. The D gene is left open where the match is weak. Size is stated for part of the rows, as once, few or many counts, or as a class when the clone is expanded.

TGCGCCAGCAGCCAAGGACAGGGTTCCTACGAGCAGTACTTC | CASSQGQGSYEQYF | NA | TRBJ2-7 | TRBV4-1 | TRBD1
TGTGCCAGCAGTCACGAGGCCACAGATACGCAGTATTTT | CASSHEATDTQYF | NA | TRBJ2-3 | TRBV11-2 | NA
TGTGCCAGCAGTTTAGTTTATGCGGCAGGCTTCACCGGGGAGCTGTTTTTT | CASSLVYAAGFTGELFF | NA | TRBJ2-2 | TRBV12-3/TRBV12-4 | NA
TGTGCTAGTGGTCCCGGGACAGAGCGACCGGAGTATTTT | CASGPGTERPEYF | few | TRBJ2-3 | TRBV12-5 | TRBD1
TGTGCCAGCAGAACCGACGCCAACTTTCTACGGGACAGATTAAACTATGGCTACACCTTC | CASRTDANFLRDRLNYGYTF | few | TRBJ1-2 | TRBV28 | TRBD1
TGTGCCAGCAGTACCAACCTGCCAGGATTGGGTTCATACGAGCAGTACTTC | CASSTNLPGLGSYEQYF | NA | TRBJ2-7 | TRBV28 | NA
TGTGCTAGCAGCTTGGGACGGCAAGAGACCCAGTACTTC | CASSLGRQETQYF | many | TRBJ2-5 | TRBV7-7 | NA
TGTGCCAGCAGATTACGGGGAGGGGGCTACGAGCAGTACTTC | CASRLRGGGYEQYF | NA | TRBJ2-7 | TRBV27 | NA
TGCGCCAGCAGCCAAGAGTCAGTAGGAAACACCATATATTTT | CASSQESVGNTIYF | once | TRBJ1-3 | TRBV4-1 | NA
TGTGCCAGCAGTTACTCGACCACAGGGGGGAACGAGCAGTACTTC | CASSYSTTGGNEQYF | NA | TRBJ2-7 | TRBV6-5 | TRBD1
TGCAGTGCTAGAGGGGAAGGGGGCGCGGGTAATGAGCAGTTCTTC | CSARGEGGAGNEQFF | few | TRBJ2-1 | TRBV20-1 | TRBD1
TGTGCCAGCAGCCCCTTAAGCGGGGGGGCCACAGAGACCCAGTACTTC | CASSPLSGGATETQYF | NA | TRBJ2-5 | TRBV6-2/TRBV6-3 | TRBD2
TGTGCCAGCAGTTACTCGATACAGATAACCACTGATGGGGAAGCTGAAGCTTTCTTT | CASSYSIQITTDGEAEAFF | few | TRBJ1-1 | TRBV6-6 | NA
TGTGCCAGCAGCCGCATCGGGGCCCTCCGGTCCCAGTCGGGCTATGGCTACACCTTC | CASSRIGALRSQSGYGYTF | few | TRBJ1-2 | TRBV11-2 | NA
TGCGCCAGCAGCTCCTCCGGGGAGCTGTTTTTT | CASSSSGELFF | many | TRBJ2-2 | TRBV5-1 | NA
TGTGCCAGCAGCTTCCCACTAGCGGGGGAGGGAGATACGCAGTATTTT | CASSFPLAGEGDTQYF | many | TRBJ2-3 | TRBV7-8 | TRBD2
TGTGCCAGCAGCTTAGTAGGCGGGATCACTGAAGCTTTCTTT | CASSLVGGITEAFF | few | TRBJ1-1 | TRBV7-8 | NA
TGTGCCAGTAGACGGACTGTCTCCTACAATGAGCAGTTCTTC | CASRRTVSYNEQFF | NA | TRBJ2-1 | TRBV19 | NA
TGTGCCAGCAGCTTAGAATCGCTCACCTTC | CASSLESLTF | NA | TRBJ1-2 | TRBV7-9 | NA
TGTGCCAGCAGTTTCTCACCTTATAGCAATCAGCCCCAGCATTTT | CASSFSPYSNQPQHF | few | TRBJ1-5 | TRBV6-6 | NA
TGTGCCAGCAGTCGAGGACAGGGTAGAACAGATACGCAGTATTTT | CASSRGQGRTDTQYF | NA | TRBJ2-3 | TRBV28 | TRBD1
TGTGCCAGCTCTGGGACAGGCCATTTAACTAATGAAAAACTGTTTTTT | CASSGTGHLTNEKLFF | NA | TRBJ1-4 | TRBV25-1 | TRBD1
TGCGCCAGCAGCCAAGGGGGGGTCGGGGGGATGAACACTGAAGCTTTCTTT | CASSQGGVGGMNTEAFF | few | TRBJ1-1 | TRBV4-1 | NA
TGTGCCAGCAGCTTGCACACACTTACTAGCCAAAAGCAGTTCTTC | CASSLHTLTSQKQFF | many | TRBJ2-1 | TRBV7-2 | NA